This entry lists 10 T cell receptor beta chains sequenced from one sample in a study of blood T cells in healthy people across ages. It was with a sample-barcoded 5' primer and a J-beta primer mix that a second PCR of about 6 to 12 cycles was run. TCRdb fed the 5' RACE reads into MiXCR, producing one record per CDR3 protein. The sample includes 550,000 to 650,000 distinct CDR3 sequences, under 30% seen only once; the top ten take 15% to 19%. Material for sequencing was blood. These receptors were collected from a woman of 80 years or more in good health.

This clonotype was picked up many times. The gene calls are TRBV29-1 and TRBJ2-7, with 12 bases matching TRBD2. Unmatched junction bases numbered 9, after V lost 6 bases and J lost 6 bases. The V gene's germline CDR1 is SQVTM and CDR2 ANQGSEA. The CDR3 covers 14 residues. The CDR3 loop reads CSVATSGGTAEQYF. In DNA form, the CDR3 reads TGCAGCGTCGCCACTAGCGGGGGGACCGCCGAGCAGTACTTC.

A remark on this clonotype: This sequence may be a read error, since a much larger clone differs from it by one base. The V call is TRBV7-2, the J call TRBJ1-5; a weak D match, TRBD1 (5 bases). The germline V gene encodes CDR1 SGHTA and CDR2 FQGNSA. Trimming removed 6 bases at V and 7 bases at J, with 10 bases between. The CDR3 runs 12 residues. CDR3 region: CASRTEDQPQHF. CDR3 DNA sequence: TGTGCCAGCAGGACAGAGGACCAGCCCCAGCATTTT.

This clonotype was observed many times. This sequence joins TRBV6-2 or TRBV6-3 and TRBJ2-1; D is unresolved. The germline gives CDR1 MNHEY, CDR2 SVGEGT. This CDR3 region has 15 residues. V dropped 2 bases and J dropped 4 bases, with 12 bases sitting between them. The CDR3 coding sequence is TGTGCCAGCAGTTACCCAGTGACGTATTACAATGAGCAGTTCTTC. It yields the protein CASSYPVTYYNEQFF.

Note on this clonotype: One end of the junction fails to match germline, which may point to a read error. The CDR3 region has the DNA TGCAGTGCAGGGGATTCCGCGGTCGGTGAAGAACTGTTTTTT. Protein: CSAGDSAVGEELFF. The chain has TRBV20-1 and TRBJ1-4; weak D call: TRBD1 (5 bases). CDR3 length equals 14 residues. CDR1 is DFQATT and CDR2 is SNEGSKA in the germline V gene (reference sequence).

This clonotype was picked up one time. Relative to the germline gene, one junction end is altered; a read error may explain this. The chain is built from TRBV6-5 and TRBJ1-5; D unclear. Germline V gives CDR1 MNHEY, CDR2 SVGAGI. The CDR3 extends over 16 amino acids. CDR3: CAGSYSSAECNQPQHF. CDR3 DNA sequence: TGTGCCGGCAGTTACTCGTCTGCGGAGTGCAATCAGCCCCAGCATTTT.

There are many counts of this clonotype. The chain links TRBV7-2 to TRBJ2-3; D is undetermined. The V and J ends lost 4 bases and 8 bases respectively, with 10 bases between them. Germline V gives CDR1 SGHTA, CDR2 FQGNSA. CDR3 length equals 12 residues. Here the CDR3 DNA reads TGTGCCAGCAGCTCCCCATTGGGTACGCAGTATTTT. Residues: CASSSPLGTQYF.

This clonotype appeared many times. V gene TRBV21-1 combines with J gene TRBJ2-3; TRBD1 is taken as the D call from the table, unchecked against the DNA. TRBV21-1 is labeled a pseudogene. CDR3 length: 15 residues. Here the CDR3 reads CASSTTGSATDTQYF. In nucleotides, the CDR3 is TGTGCCAGCAGCACGACAGGGTCGGCTACAGATACGCAGTATTTT.

This clonotype was counted only a few times. This chain uses TRBV20-1 with TRBJ1-4; TRBD1 matches at 7 bases. The germline CDR1 and CDR2 sequences are DFQATT and SNEGSKA (reference sequence). The CDR3 loop spans 13 amino acids. V lost 5 bases and J lost 3; bases outside the gene matches: 3. CDR3 coding DNA: TGCAGTGCTGCGGACAGGCCTAATGAAAAACTGTTTTTT. Its protein product is CSAADRPNEKLFF.

This clonotype has ten or more counts. The chain links TRBV6-2 or TRBV6-3 to TRBJ1-1; no reliable D call. The CDR3 is 13 amino acids. Trimming cost V 6 bases and J 0 bases, with 8 bases left between them. In germline, CDR1 is MNHEY, CDR2 SVGEGT. The CDR3 loop is CASRPQMNTEAFF. The CDR3 nucleotides are TGTGCCAGCAGGCCCCAGATGAACACTGAAGCTTTCTTT.

This clonotype has just a few counts. This sequence joins TRBV11-2 and TRBJ1-2, with a possible D match to TRBD1 (5 bases). CDR3 length: 13 residues. Germline V CDR1 and CDR2: SGHAT, FQNNGV. Trimming shortened V by 5 bases and J by 4 bases, and 11 bases separated the two germline ends. The CDR3 is CASSITGFYGYTF. CDR3 DNA sequence: TGTGCCAGCAGCATAACAGGCTTCTATGGCTACACCTTC.